One and the same sample provided the 25 T cell receptor beta chains below, sequenced in a study of blood T cell repertoires in COVID-19. The data were produced by immunoSEQ multiplex PCR, yet TCRdb's version contains in-frame clones alone and is incomplete. The sample contains around 230,000 clones, 85% to 90% of which appear only once. Material: PBMCs or T cells enriched from blood (not recorded which). The receptors shown here come from a woman aged 30 to 39 with acute COVID-19.

This clone was seen ten or more times. This chain joins TRBV27 and TRBJ2-7; D call uncertain. CDR3 length: 14 residues. CDR1 is MNHEY and CDR2 is SMNVEV in the germline V gene (reference sequence). V was cut by 0 bases and J by 2 bases, with 8 bases left in between. The CDR3, as DNA: TGTGCCAGCAGTTTATCTTCATCCCCCTACGAGCAGTACTTC. It encodes CASSLSSSPYEQYF.

The V and J genes are TRBV5-1 and TRBJ1-2; 9 nucleotides line up with TRBD1. The J segment lost 8 bases and the V segment lost 4 bases, leaving 9 bases of the junction unmatched. CDR3 length: 14 amino acids. CDR1 is SGHRS and CDR2 is YFSETQ in the germline V gene. The CDR3 loop reads CASSTETGGGGYTF. For the CDR3, the DNA is TGCGCCAGCAGCACGGAGACAGGGGGAGGCGGCTACACCTTC.

V usage is TRBV3-1 (or the pseudogene TRBV3-2) and J usage is TRBJ2-1; 9 bases fit TRBD2. The germline CDR1 and CDR2 sequences are LGHDT and YNNKEL (reference sequence). Unmatched junction bases numbered 7, after V lost 7 bases and J lost 0 bases. The CDR3 has 16 amino acids. The CDR3 coding sequence is TGTGCCAGCATCTCTAGCGGGGCCCGCTCCTACAATGAGCAGTTCTTC. Translation gives CASISSGARSYNEQFF.

The chain combines TRBV30 with TRBJ2-1; 10 bases align to TRBD1. V was clipped by 2 bases and J by 3 bases; unmatched bases: 4. The CDR3 loop spans 15 amino acids. Germline V gene sequence: CDR1 GTSNPN, CDR2 SVGIG (reference sequence). CDR3 residues: CAWSRTGGYYNEQFF. In DNA, the CDR3 is TGTGCCTGGAGTAGGACAGGGGGGTACTACAATGAGCAGTTCTTC.

The chain uses TRBV11-1 and TRBJ2-6; no firm D call. In germline, CDR1 is SGHAT, CDR2 FQDESV (reference sequence). CDR3 length: 14 residues. V lost 7 bases to trimming and J lost 0 bases, with 7 bases between them. CDR3 bases: TGTGCCAGCACCGGTCGCTCTGGGGCCAACGTCCTGACTTTC. Its translation is CASTGRSGANVLTF. Filled out from reference TRBV11-1 and TRBJ2-6, the complete variable domain reads EAEVAQSPRYKITEKSQAVAFWCDPISGHATLYWYRQILGQGPELLVQFQDESVVDDSQLPKDRFSAERLKGVDSTLKIQPAELGDSAMYLCASTGRSGANVLTFGAGSRLTVL.

This chain uses TRBV7-9 with TRBJ2-5; 9 bases agree with TRBD1. Trimming cost V 11 bases and J 5 bases; bases outside gene matches: 15. Looked up from germline, CDR1 is SEHNR and CDR2 is FQNEAQ (reference sequence). The CDR3 runs 15 residues. The CDR3 sequence: CAGSATGGARETQYF. CDR3 coding DNA: TGTGCCGGCTCGGCCACAGGGGGCGCGAGGGAGACCCAGTACTTC.

To note about this clone: Other DNA sequences in this specimen translate into the identical CDR3. V is TRBV12-3 or TRBV12-4 and J is TRBJ1-1; no definite D call. This CDR3 has 13 amino acids. Trimming took 3 bases from V and 0 from J, leaving 5 bases between them. CDR3 protein: CASSFRVNTEAFF. In nucleotides, the CDR3 is TGTGCCAGCAGTTTTCGAGTGAACACTGAAGCTTTCTTT.

The V gene is TRBV19, the J gene TRBJ1-4; TRBD1 matches at 8 bases. This CDR3 has 15 residues. Germline trimming cut 6 bases from V and 4 bases from J; bases unmatched to any gene: 7. Germline V gives CDR1 LNHDA, CDR2 SQIVND (reference sequence). CDR3 loop: CASRAETGDNEKLFF. CDR3 sequence (DNA): TGTGCCAGTAGGGCCGAGACAGGGGATAATGAAAAACTGTTTTTT.

This clone was observed a handful of times. The V call is TRBV14, the J call TRBJ2-7; D may be TRBD1 (5 bases). V lost 0 bases, J lost 6 bases, and 12 bases lay in between. The CDR3 has 14 residues. Germline lookup yields CDR1 SGHDN and CDR2 FVKESK. CDR3 coding DNA: TGTGCCAGCAGCCAAGATCTTGGGGCCTCCGAGCAGTACTTC. Its protein product is CASSQDLGASEQYF.

This clone showed up just a few times. DNA of the CDR3: TGCGCCAGCAGCTGGGACTCTAATGGGGGCTACACCTTC. Protein: CASSWDSNGGYTF. The rearrangement links TRBV5-1 to TRBJ1-2; D perhaps matches TRBD1 (5 bases). The V and J ends lost 3 bases and 8 bases respectively, with 14 bases between them. CDR1 and CDR2 (germline): SGHRS, YFSETQ. This CDR3 spans 13 amino acids.

The J gene is TRBJ1-1, the V gene TRBV5-1; TRBD1 aligns across 7 bases. Losses at the gene ends were 4 bases for V and 4 bases for J; bases not matched to a gene: 4. This CDR3 region has 13 residues. Germline CDR1 and CDR2: SGHRS and YFSETQ. CDR3 loop: CASSPRDSTEAFF. CDR3 bases: TGCGCCAGCAGCCCCCGGGACAGCACTGAAGCTTTCTTT.

The rearrangement joins TRBV10-3 to TRBJ1-2; possible D gene TRBD1, 5 bases. V was clipped by 2 bases and J by 4 bases, with 14 bases between them. The germline V gene has CDR1 ENHRY and CDR2 SYGVKD. The CDR3 sequence is 15 residues long. The CDR3 nucleotides read TGTGCCATCAGTGAGGAGGACAACCCGTTCTATGGCTACACCTTC. Translated: CAISEEDNPFYGYTF.

The chain uses TRBV27 and TRBJ1-6, with 7 bases fitting TRBD1. Germline loops: CDR1 MNHEY, CDR2 SMNVEV (reference sequence). J was trimmed by 6 bases and V by 2 bases; bases with no gene match: 10. This CDR3 region has 17 residues. CDR3 sequence reads: CASSLNRGGYPNSPLHF. DNA for the CDR3: TGTGCCAGCAGTTTAAACAGGGGTGGATATCCTAATTCACCCCTCCACTTT.

The chain combines TRBV2 with TRBJ1-2; 7 bases are shared with TRBD1. With V trimmed by 7 bases and J by 5 bases, 7 bases remained unmatched. In germline, CDR1 is SNHLY, CDR2 FYNNEI. This CDR3 is built from 13 residues. CDR3 DNA: TGTGCCAGCACCGGGACAGCCGATTATGGCTACACCTTC. This gives the protein CASTGTADYGYTF.

This chain joins TRBV19 and TRBJ1-1; 11 bases fit TRBD1. Germline values: CDR1 LNHDA, CDR2 SQIVND (reference sequence). The CDR3 runs 16 residues. J gave up 1 base and V 3 bases, and 4 bases lay outside the gene matches. The CDR3 reads CASSMDRGLWNTEAFF. The CDR3, as DNA: TGTGCCAGTAGTATGGACAGGGGGCTATGGAACACTGAAGCTTTCTTT.

This clone was seen a handful of times. The chain couples TRBV19 to TRBJ2-6, with D unresolved. V was pared by 4 bases and J by 0 bases, with 4 bases between. In germline, CDR1 is LNHDA, CDR2 SQIVND (reference sequence). The CDR3 is 14 residues long. This CDR3 is CASSTHSGANVLTF. In nucleotides, the CDR3 is TGTGCCAGTAGTACACACTCTGGGGCCAACGTCCTGACTTTC.

This chain links TRBV4-2 with TRBJ2-5; D possibly corresponds to TRBD2 (6 bases). CDR3 size: 14 residues. Germline V gives CDR1 LGHNA, CDR2 YNFKEQ. Between the trimmed V and J ends, which lost 0 bases and 4 bases, there was a span of 9 bases. CDR3 region: CASSQEGGIETQYF. CDR3 bases: TGTGCCAGCAGCCAAGAAGGAGGGATAGAGACCCAGTACTTC.

V gene TRBV7-2 combines with J gene TRBJ2-1, with 7 bases aligning to TRBD1. This CDR3 comprises 15 residues. V trimming: 4 bases; J trimming: 2 bases; junction bases outside the gene matches: 5. Looked up from germline, CDR1 is SGHTA and CDR2 is FQGNSA. This CDR3 is CASSSQGGAYNEQFF. The DNA of the CDR3 is TGTGCCAGCAGCTCTCAAGGGGGCGCCTACAATGAGCAGTTCTTC.

The chain couples TRBV7-2 to TRBJ2-7, with 11 bases fitting TRBD2. The J segment lost 8 bases and the V segment lost 0 bases, leaving 9 bases of the junction unmatched. CDR1 is SGHTA and CDR2 is FQGNSA in the germline V gene. This CDR3 contains 16 residues. CDR3 in DNA: TGTGCCAGCAGCTTAGCTAGCGGGGGGGCCCCTCCCAAGCAGTACTTC. This codes for CASSLASGGAPPKQYF.

This chain joins TRBV10-1 and TRBJ2-2, with TRBD2 identical over 7 bases. The length of the CDR3 is 16 residues. Germline V gives CDR1 WNHNN, CDR2 SYGVQD (reference sequence). After removal of 4 bases from V and 2 bases from J, the junction contained 7 bases not matched to a gene. CDR3: CASSAGTGGNTGELFF. The CDR3 DNA sequence: TGCGCCAGCAGTGCGGGAACGGGGGGTAACACCGGGGAGCTGTTTTTT.

Regarding this clone: The same CDR3 is also encoded by other DNA sequences in this sample. The V and J genes are TRBV6-4 and TRBJ2-3, with 10 bases lining up with TRBD2. The length of the CDR3 is 15 residues. V dropped 3 bases and J dropped 1; count of bases not matched to a gene: 1. Germline CDR1 reads MRHNA; CDR2 reads SNTAGT. The CDR3 DNA reads as TGTGCCAGCAGTGAAACTAGCGGGGGCACAGATACGCAGTATTTT. Amino acid sequence: CASSETSGGTDTQYF.

The V and J genes are TRBV25-1 and TRBJ2-7; the match to TRBD1 covers 8 bases. The CDR3 length is 15 residues. J lost 4 bases, V lost 3 bases, and 8 bases had no gene match. Germline V CDR1 and CDR2: MGHDK, SYGVNS. This chain's CDR3 is CASSDRTGKRYEQYF. CDR3 DNA: TGTGCCAGCAGTGACCGGACAGGGAAAAGATACGAGCAGTACTTC.

V is TRBV6-5 and J is TRBJ1-2, with a possible D match to TRBD1 (6 bases). Germline V gene sequence: CDR1 MNHEY, CDR2 SVGAGI. The ends were cut back, 4 bases at V and 7 bases at J, with 13 bases in the middle. This CDR3 is 13 amino acids long. The CDR3 is CASSSWTVGGYTF. Here the CDR3 DNA reads TGTGCCAGCAGTTCCTGGACAGTAGGTGGCTACACCTTC.

The V call is TRBV7-6, the J call TRBJ1-1; a weak D match, TRBD1 (6 bases). CDR1 is SGHVS, CDR2 FNYEAQ, per germline. Trimming pared 2 bases from V and 8 bases from J, leaving 9 bases between. The CDR3 has 12 residues. The chain's CDR3 is CASSLTGTEAFF. In DNA, the CDR3 is TGTGCCAGCAGCTTAACCGGGACAGAAGCTTTCTTT. Variable domain in full (rest from reference TRBV7-6 and TRBJ1-1): GAGVSQSPRYKVTKRGQDVALRCDPISGHVSLYWYRQALGQGPEFLTYFNYEAQQDKSGLPNDRFSAERPEGSISTLTIQRTEQRDSAMYRCASSLTGTEAFFGQGTRLTVV.

This clone has just a few counts. This same CDR3 is encoded by further DNA sequences in the sample. The rearrangement links TRBV24-1 to TRBJ1-5; D gene ambiguous. Trimming took off 3 bases at V and 5 bases at J, with 4 bases between the two ends. There are 12 residues in the CDR3. Per germline, CDR1 KGHDR and CDR2 SFDVKD. The CDR3 here is CATSDPDQPQHF. The CDR3 bases are TGTGCCACCAGTGATCCGGATCAGCCCCAGCATTTT.